The clone carrying this T cell receptor (beta chain) was detected many times. Its matching antigen is unknown. An end of the junction differs from the germline gene, which may be a read error. The source of the sample is a study of regulatory T cells in long-lasting Graves disease. Study-wide results and caveats: Persistent cases favored TRBV28, TRBJ1-2 and TRBJ2-5. For persistent Graves' patients, TCR diversity was lower than for newly diagnosed ones.

The CDR3 totals 12 residues. Germline values: CDR1 SGHAT, CDR2 FQNNGV. Time point of the sample: newly diagnosed GD, antithyroid drugs for less than 3 months. PBMC RNA served as the TCR library source. The authors built TCR beta libraries using iRepertoire HTBI primers and Arm-PCR of CDR3 regions. TCRdb reprocessed the multiplex PCR reads via MiXCR and lists one record per CDR3 protein. This sample has approximately 300,000 distinct CDR3 sequences, with about 20% found just once. The chain employs TRBV11-2 and TRBJ2-7; D call uncertain. The starting material was peripheral blood mononuclear cells (PBMCs), obtained at new diagnosis, from a patient treated with antithyroid drugs. The receptor was isolated from a female donor with Graves disease. The CDR3 DNA sequence: TGTGCCAGCGGCTTAGGCAGGCACGAGCAGTACTTC. This codes for CASGLGRHEQYF. Full variable domain (rest looked up from reference TRBV11-2 and TRBJ2-7): EAGVAQSPRYKIIEKRQSVAFWCNPISGHATLYWYQQILGQGPKLLIQFQNNGVVDDSQLPKDRFSAERLKGVDSTLKIQPAKLEDSAVYLCASGLGRHEQYFGPGTRLTVT.